This TCR beta chain is from a study of blood T cells in healthy people across ages. General observations from the study: Per million T cells, the diversity of TCR beta decreased roughly linearly as age advanced.

A second PCR, run for 7 to 11 cycles, used a sample-barcoded 5' primer plus a J-beta primer mix. MiXCR, run by TCRdb on the 5' RACE reads, gives a single entry per CDR3 protein. The sample yields 600,000 to 850,000 distinct CDR3 sequences, roughly 25% seen once. There are 15 residues in the CDR3. V was clipped by 6 bases and J by 5 bases; unmatched bases: 12. For this clonotype: Its antigen is unidentified.

The same sample was also studied in work on T cells of mothers and their children. That study reports: Each 15 ul cDNA reaction used roughly 1.5 ug RNA; all RNA was used.

The sequenced material came from blood. The rearrangement uses TRBV12-3 or TRBV12-4 and TRBJ1-2, with TRBD1 matching 7 bases. The sequence was obtained from a boy between 10 and 17 years old in good health. The CDR3 sequence is CASSFGQVAIYGYTF. CDR3 DNA sequence: TGTGCCAGCAGCTTTGGACAGGTCGCGATTTATGGCTACACCTTC.